One sample yielded the 5 T cell receptor beta chains listed below, sequenced in a study of identical twins. MiXCR, applied by TCRdb to the 5' RACE reads, yields one record per CDR3 protein. The sample comprises about 280,000 distinct CDR3 sequences, more than 6.5% of which are singletons, and around 2.1% rests with the top ten. The sample also formed part of further work on yellow fever vaccine responses in identical twins.

Sequenced material: memory (CD45RO+) T cells sorted from blood. The receptors here all came from a woman under 30 in good health.

This clonotype was recorded a few times. The chain couples TRBV20-1 to TRBJ2-5; 8 bases match TRBD1. CDR3 size: 13 residues. The germline gives CDR1 DFQATT, CDR2 SNEGSKA (reference sequence). With 4 bases clipped from V and 3 bases from J, the junction kept 4 bases outside the gene matches. The CDR3 DNA follows: TGCAGTGCTACAGGGGGCAACAAAGAGACCCAGTACTTC. Translated, it gives CSATGGNKETQYF.

The genes are TRBV5-1 and TRBJ2-3; no definite D call. The V end was cut by 0 bases, the J end by 1 base, with 9 bases between. Germline V gene sequence: CDR1 SGHRS, CDR2 YFSETQ. The CDR3 covers 15 residues. The CDR3 spells CASSLEEPGTDTQYF. Here the CDR3 DNA reads TGCGCCAGCAGCTTGGAGGAACCTGGCACAGATACGCAGTATTTT.

The rearrangement uses TRBV7-8 and TRBJ1-5; tentative D call: TRBD1 (6 bases). The CDR3 extends over 15 amino acids. Germline assignment: CDR1 SGHVS and CDR2 FQNEAQ. Trimming took 5 bases from V and 1 from J, leaving 12 bases between them. CDR3 amino acids: CASSPQRGSNQPQHF. The DNA of the CDR3 is TGTGCCAGCAGCCCGCAGAGGGGGAGCAATCAGCCCCAGCATTTT.

The gene calls are TRBV27 and TRBJ2-3; D is unresolved. Germline CDR1 reads MNHEY; CDR2 reads SMNVEV (reference sequence). CDR3 length: 14 residues. Trimming shortened V by 5 bases and J by 4 bases, and 13 bases separated the two germline ends. CDR3 loop: CASSLHLVADTQYF. The CDR3, as DNA: TGTGCCAGCAGTCTACACTTGGTGGCAGATACGCAGTATTTT.

In its sample, this clonotype was seen many times. The chain uses TRBV7-2 and TRBJ1-6, with 8 positions matching TRBD1. This CDR3 has 14 amino acids. V lost 1 base, J lost 8 bases, and 1 base stayed unmatched. Germline CDR1 and CDR2: SGHTA and FQGNSA. The CDR3 loop is CASSLGQGYSPLHF. In nucleotides, the CDR3 is TGTGCCAGCAGCTTAGGACAGGGGTATTCACCCCTCCACTTT.